The T cell receptor (beta chain) described here comes from a study of identical twins. Study-wide results and caveats: Modelling underestimated the level of out-of-frame TCR alpha sharing observed in monozygotic twins. Zero-insertion results could be subject to partial confounding by invariant MAIT and iNKT cells. Excess twin sharing in beta out-of-frame sequences was weaker.

TCRdb ran MiXCR on the 5' RACE reads and lists one entry per CDR3 protein. The data show over 550,000 distinct CDR3 sequences, with 7% to 7.5% seen just once and roughly 1.5% held by the top ten. V was shortened by 6 bases and J by 9 bases, with 12 bases between the two germline ends. The CDR3 runs to 12 residues. Comment on this clonotype: Its antigen remains unidentified.

These same data were also listed under a study on yellow fever vaccine responses in identical twins.

The chain recombines TRBV12-3 or TRBV12-4 with TRBJ1-5; no reliable D call. Sequencing used PBMCs. The receptor was derived from a woman younger than 35 in good health. CDR3 sequence reads: CASRQALGPQHF. CDR3 in DNA: TGTGCCAGCAGGCAGGCCTTGGGGCCCCAGCATTTT.